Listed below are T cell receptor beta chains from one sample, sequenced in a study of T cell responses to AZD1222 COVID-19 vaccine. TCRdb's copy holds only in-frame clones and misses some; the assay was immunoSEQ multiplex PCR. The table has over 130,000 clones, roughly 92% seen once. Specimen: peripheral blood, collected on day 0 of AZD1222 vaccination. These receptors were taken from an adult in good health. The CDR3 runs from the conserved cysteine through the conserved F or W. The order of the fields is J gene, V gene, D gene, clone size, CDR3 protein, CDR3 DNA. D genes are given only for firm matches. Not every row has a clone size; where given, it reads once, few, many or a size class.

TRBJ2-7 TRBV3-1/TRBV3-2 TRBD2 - CASSPASGYEQYF TGTGCCAGCAGCCCCGCTAGCGGGTACGAGCAGTACTTC
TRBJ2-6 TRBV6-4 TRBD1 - CASSPGQGNGNVLTF TGTGCCAGCAGTCCGGGACAGGGGAACGGCAACGTCCTGACTTTC
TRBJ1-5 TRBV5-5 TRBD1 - CASSWGSSGGQPQHF TGTGCCAGCAGCTGGGGGTCATCAGGGGGTCAGCCCCAGCATTTT
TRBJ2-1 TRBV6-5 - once CASVDPTRANEQFF TGTGCCAGCGTAGACCCCACCCGGGCCAATGAGCAGTTCTTC
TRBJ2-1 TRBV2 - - CASSPDEGFEQFF TGTGCCAGCAGTCCAGACGAGGGCTTTGAGCAGTTCTTC
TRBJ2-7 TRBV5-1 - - CASKTSGAPGEQYF TGCGCCAGCAAAACTTCTGGGGCGCCAGGCGAGCAGTACTTC
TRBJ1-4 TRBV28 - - CASSFRGIGNEKLFF TGTGCCAGCAGTTTTCGGGGTATTGGTAATGAAAAACTGTTTTTT
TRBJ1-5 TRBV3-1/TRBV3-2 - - CASSYKGGGNQPQHF TGTGCCAGCAGTTACAAGGGGGGTGGGAATCAGCCCCAGCATTTT
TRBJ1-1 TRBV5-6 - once CASSRELGTEAFF TGTGCCAGCAGTCGGGAGTTGGGCACTGAAGCTTTCTTT
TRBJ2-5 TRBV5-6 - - CASSRNGQGGETQYF TGTGCCAGCAGCCGGAATGGGCAGGGTGGGGAGACCCAGTACTTC
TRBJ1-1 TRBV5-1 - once CASSRIEGDTEAFF TGCGCCAGCAGCCGGATCGAGGGAGACACTGAAGCTTTCTTT
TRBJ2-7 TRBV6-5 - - CASRTERREPYEQYF TGTGCCAGCAGGACAGAACGCAGGGAACCCTACGAGCAGTACTTC
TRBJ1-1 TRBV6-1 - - CASSDRSLNTEAFF TGTGCCAGCAGTGACAGGTCTTTGAACACTGAAGCTTTCTTT
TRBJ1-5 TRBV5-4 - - CASSPEGSNQPQHF TGTGCCAGCAGCCCTGAAGGTAGCAATCAGCCCCAGCATTTT
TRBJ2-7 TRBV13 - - CASSLDRQGLYEQYF TGTGCCAGCAGCTTAGATCGGCAGGGGTTGTACGAGCAGTACTTC
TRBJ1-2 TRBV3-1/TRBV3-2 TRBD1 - CASSQAPTGVYGYTF TGTGCCAGCAGCCAAGCTCCGACAGGGGTCTATGGCTACACCTTC
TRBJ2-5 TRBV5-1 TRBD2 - CASSLVRSTGLAWETQYF TGCGCCAGCAGCTTGGTCCGGTCGACGGGACTAGCATGGGAGACCCAGTACTTC
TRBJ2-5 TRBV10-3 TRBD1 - CAISGGTGGEETQYF TGTGCCATCAGTGGGGGGACAGGGGGAGAAGAGACCCAGTACTTC
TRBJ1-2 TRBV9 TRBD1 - CASSLGGSYGYTF TGTGCCAGCAGCTTAGGGGGCTCCTATGGCTACACCTTC
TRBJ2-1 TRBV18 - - CASSTRVNEQFF TGTGCCAGCTCAACTCGGGTAAATGAGCAGTTCTTC
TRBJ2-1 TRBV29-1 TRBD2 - CSVEWSGGDNEQFF TGCAGCGTTGAATGGAGCGGGGGAGACAATGAGCAGTTCTTC
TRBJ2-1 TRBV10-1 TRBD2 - CASSEGTSVYNEQFF TGCGCCAGCAGTGAGGGGACTAGCGTTTACAATGAGCAGTTCTTC
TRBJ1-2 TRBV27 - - CASSSSRNGYTF TGTGCCAGCAGTTCCAGTCGGAATGGCTACACCTTC
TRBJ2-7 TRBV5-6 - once CASSRLIGEINYEQYF TGTGCCAGCAGCCGACTTATCGGGGAAATAAACTACGAGCAGTACTTC